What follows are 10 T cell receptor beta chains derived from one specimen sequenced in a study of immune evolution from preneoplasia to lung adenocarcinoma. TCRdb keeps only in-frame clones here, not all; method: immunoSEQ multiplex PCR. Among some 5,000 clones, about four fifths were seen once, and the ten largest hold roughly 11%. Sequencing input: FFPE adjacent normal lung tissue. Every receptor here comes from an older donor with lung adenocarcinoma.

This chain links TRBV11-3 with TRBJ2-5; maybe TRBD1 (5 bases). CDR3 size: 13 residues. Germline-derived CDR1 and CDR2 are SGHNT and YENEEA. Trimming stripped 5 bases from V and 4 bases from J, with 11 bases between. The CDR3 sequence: CASSRGHRETQYF. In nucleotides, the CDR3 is TGTGCCAGCAGCCGTGGACACAGAGAGACCCAGTACTTC.

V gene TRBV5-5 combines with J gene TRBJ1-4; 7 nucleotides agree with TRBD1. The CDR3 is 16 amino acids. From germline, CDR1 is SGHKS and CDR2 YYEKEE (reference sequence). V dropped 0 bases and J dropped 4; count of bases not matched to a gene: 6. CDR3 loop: CASSLDFQGGNEKLFF. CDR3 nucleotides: TGTGCCAGCAGCTTGGACTTCCAGGGGGGTAATGAAAAACTGTTTTTT.

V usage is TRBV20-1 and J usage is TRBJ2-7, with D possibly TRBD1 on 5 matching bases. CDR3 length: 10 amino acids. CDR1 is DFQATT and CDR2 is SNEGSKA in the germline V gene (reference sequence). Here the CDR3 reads CITIRDEQYF. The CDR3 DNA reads TGCATCACAATCAGGGACGAGCAGTACTTC.

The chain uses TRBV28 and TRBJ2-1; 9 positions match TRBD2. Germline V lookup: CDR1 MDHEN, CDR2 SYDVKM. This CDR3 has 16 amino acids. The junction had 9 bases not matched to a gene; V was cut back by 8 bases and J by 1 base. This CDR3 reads CASRSGAGGSYNEQFF. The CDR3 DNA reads TGTGCCAGCCGTTCGGGGGCGGGGGGGTCCTACAATGAGCAGTTCTTC.

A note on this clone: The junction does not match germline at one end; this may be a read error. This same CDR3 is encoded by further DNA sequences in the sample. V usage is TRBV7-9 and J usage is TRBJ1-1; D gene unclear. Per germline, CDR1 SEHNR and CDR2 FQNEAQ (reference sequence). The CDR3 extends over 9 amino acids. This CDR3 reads CASSFPAFF. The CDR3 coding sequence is TGTGCCAGTAGCTTCCCAGCTTTCTTT.

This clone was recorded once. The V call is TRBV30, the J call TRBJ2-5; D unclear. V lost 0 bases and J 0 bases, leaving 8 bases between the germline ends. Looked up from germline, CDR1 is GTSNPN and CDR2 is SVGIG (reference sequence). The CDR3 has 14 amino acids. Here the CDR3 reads CAWSVGINQETQYF. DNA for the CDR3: TGTGCCTGGAGTGTAGGGATTAACCAAGAGACCCAGTACTTC.

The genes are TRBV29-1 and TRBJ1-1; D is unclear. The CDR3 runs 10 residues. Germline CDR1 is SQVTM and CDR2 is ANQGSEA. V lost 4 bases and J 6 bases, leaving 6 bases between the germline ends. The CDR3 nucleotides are TGCAGCGTTGCTACCGCTGAAGCTTTCTTT. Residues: CSVATAEAFF.

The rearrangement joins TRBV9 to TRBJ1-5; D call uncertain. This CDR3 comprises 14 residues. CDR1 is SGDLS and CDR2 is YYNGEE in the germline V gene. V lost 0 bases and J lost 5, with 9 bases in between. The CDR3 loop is CASSVGGYDQPQHF. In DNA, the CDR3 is TGTGCCAGCAGCGTAGGGGGTTATGATCAGCCCCAGCATTTT.

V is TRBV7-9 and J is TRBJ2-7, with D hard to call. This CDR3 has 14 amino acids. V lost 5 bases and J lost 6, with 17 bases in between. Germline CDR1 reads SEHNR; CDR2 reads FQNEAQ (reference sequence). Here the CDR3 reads CASSPTGRTSEQYF. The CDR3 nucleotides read TGTGCCAGCAGCCCTACCGGACGAACGAGCGAGCAGTACTTC.

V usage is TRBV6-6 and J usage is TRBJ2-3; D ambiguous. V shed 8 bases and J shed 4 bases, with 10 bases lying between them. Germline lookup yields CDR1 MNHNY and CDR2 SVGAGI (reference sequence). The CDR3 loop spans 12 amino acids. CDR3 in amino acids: CASLVPPDTQYF. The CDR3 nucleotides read TGTGCCAGCCTGGTCCCTCCAGATACGCAGTATTTT.